This entry lists 28 T cell receptor beta chains sequenced from one sample in a study of shared clonotypes between healthy human individuals (dated by TCRdb to between 2020 and 2021). The library was produced with the immunoSEQ multiplex PCR assay. In TCRdb, the immuneACCESS table is reduced to in-frame sequences with V and J assigned. These tables do not hold every clone; where another copy was compared, an unresolved V gene accounts for under half, and the others remain unexplained. The sample table contains roughly 1,000,000 clones; only one count was recorded for approximately 80% of them. The top ten clones comprise 0.52% of the sample. Specimen: memory CD4+ T cells from PBMCs. In light of the paper, this sample's cell subset or site label describes: CD45RA-negative fraction. These receptors all stem from a man aged 18 to 30 in good health. Some clones in this sample may be carry-over from other donors' samples.

In its sample, this clone was seen a few times. The chain has TRBV9 and TRBJ1-1; D not certain. Germline values: CDR1 SGDLS, CDR2 YYNGEE. This CDR3 has 13 residues. The ends were cut back, 0 bases at V and 5 bases at J, with 8 bases in the middle. Written as DNA, the CDR3 is TGTGCCAGCAGCGTAGAAATGGTGACTGAAGCTTTCTTT. This encodes CASSVEMVTEAFF. Full variable domain (rest looked up from reference TRBV9 and TRBJ1-1): DSGVTQTPKHLITATGQRVTLRCSPRSGDLSVYWYQQSLDQGLQFLIQYYNGEERAKGNILERFSAQQFPDLHSELNLSSLELGDSALYFCASSVEMVTEAFFGQGTRLTVV.

This clone has just a few counts. Other DNA sequences from this sample encode an identical CDR3 as well. V usage is TRBV18 and J usage is TRBJ2-2, with TRBD2 as a possible D gene (6 bases). CDR1 KGHSH and CDR2 LQKENI come from the germline V gene. The CDR3 contains 16 residues. Deletions cut 3 bases from V and 0 bases from J, with 11 bases between. The CDR3 region is CASSPRGGANTGELFF. CDR3 nucleotides: TGTGCCAGCTCACCCCGCGGCGGGGCGAACACCGGGGAGCTGTTTTTT.

Details on this clone: The identical CDR3 is also encoded by other nucleotide sequences in the sample. J is TRBJ2-1 and V is TRBV28; D unclear. The ends were cut back, 6 bases at V and 10 bases at J, with 10 bases in the middle. This CDR3 has 11 amino acids. Germline CDR1 is MDHEN and CDR2 is SYDVKM. CDR3: CASSLQREQFF. For the CDR3, the DNA is TGTGCCAGCAGCCTACAGAGAGAGCAGTTCTTC. The whole variable domain, remainder taken from reference TRBV28 and TRBJ2-1, is DVKVTQSSRYLVKRTGEKVFLECVQDMDHENMFWYRQDPGLGLRLIYFSYDVKMKEKGDIPEGYSVSREKKERFSLILESASTNQTSMYLCASSLQREQFFGPGTRLTVL.

The gene calls are TRBV30 and TRBJ2-5; D may be TRBD2 (5 bases). Trimming removed 4 bases at V and 2 bases at J, with 14 bases between. Germline CDR1 reads GTSNPN; CDR2 reads SVGIG (reference sequence). This CDR3 is 14 amino acids long. The CDR3 nucleotides are TGTGCCTGGACTCGCGGGCAGGCACAAGAGACCCAGTACTTC. Translated, it gives CAWTRGQAQETQYF.

The chain combines TRBV9 with TRBJ2-7, with a weak D call TRBD2 (5 bases). Trimming removed 3 bases at V and 0 bases at J, with 10 bases between. The CDR3 has 14 amino acids. The V gene's germline CDR1 is SGDLS and CDR2 YYNGEE. The CDR3 DNA is TGTGCCAGCAGCGCCCGGGGTAGCTCCTACGAGCAGTACTTC. It codes for CASSARGSSYEQYF.

This chain joins TRBV18 and TRBJ2-7; 11 bases map to TRBD1. This CDR3 has 18 amino acids. Germline V lookup: CDR1 KGHSH, CDR2 LQKENI. J gave up 1 base and V 2 bases, and 10 bases lay outside the gene matches. CDR3: CASSPAGQGVLGSYEQYF. The CDR3 nucleotides are TGTGCCAGCTCACCAGCGGGACAGGGGGTTCTGGGGTCCTACGAGCAGTACTTC.

This clone was recorded many times. The rearrangement uses TRBV27 and TRBJ1-5; D perhaps matches TRBD1 (5 bases). V was trimmed by 5 bases and J by 7 bases, leaving 12 bases between them. The CDR3 has 13 amino acids. CDR1 and CDR2 (germline): MNHEY, SMNVEV (reference sequence). The DNA of the CDR3 is TGTGCCAGCAGTCCGGGGCTTTTGCAGCCCCAGCATTTT. Translated: CASSPGLLQPQHF.

The chain is built from TRBV27 and TRBJ1-5; D is undetermined. Germline-derived CDR1 and CDR2 are MNHEY and SMNVEV (reference sequence). V dropped 5 bases and J dropped 8 bases, with 13 bases sitting between them. This CDR3 has 13 residues. The CDR3 sequence: CASSPRRLEPQHF. The CDR3 region has the DNA TGTGCCAGCAGTCCCAGACGATTGGAGCCCCAGCATTTT.

V gene TRBV5-1 combines with J gene TRBJ2-7; no definite D call. CDR3 length: 15 residues. The V gene's germline CDR1 is SGHRS and CDR2 YFSETQ. Trimming shortened V by 2 bases and J by 3 bases, and 15 bases separated the two germline ends. CDR3 sequence: CASSFVQASLYEQYF. In DNA, the CDR3 is TGCGCCAGCAGCTTTGTGCAGGCAAGCCTCTACGAGCAGTACTTC.

The chain recombines TRBV2 with TRBJ2-3; TRBD2 matches 8 bases. CDR1 and CDR2 (germline): SNHLY, FYNNEI. This CDR3 is 14 amino acids long. Germline trimming cut 7 bases from V and 3 bases from J; bases unmatched to any gene: 6. The CDR3 DNA reads TGTGCCAGCAACGTAGCGGGGTCTACAGATACGCAGTATTTT. Its translation: CASNVAGSTDTQYF.

In regard to this clone: Other nucleotide sequences from this sample produce the same CDR3. CDR3 residues: CASSLGLAGGNEQFF. The CDR3 DNA is TGTGCCAGCAGCTTGGGACTAGCGGGTGGTAATGAGCAGTTCTTC. The V and J genes are TRBV7-2 and TRBJ2-1, with TRBD2 identical over 12 bases. Germline CDR1 and CDR2: SGHTA and FQGNSA. The CDR3 is made up of 15 amino acids. The V segment lost 3 bases and the J segment 7 bases; nucleotides outside the gene matches: 4.

The chain combines TRBV10-3 with TRBJ2-1; D gene unclear. The CDR3 runs 14 residues. V was clipped by 6 bases and J by 8 bases, with 17 bases between them. Germline V gives CDR1 ENHRY, CDR2 SYGVKD. CDR3 bases: TGTGCCATCAGAGCGCTAAGTCTTGGGTATGAGCAGTTCTTC. Protein: CAIRALSLGYEQFF.

The chain has TRBV28 and TRBJ2-1, with D perhaps matching TRBD1 (6 bases). V was pared by 5 bases and J by 4 bases, with 18 bases between. The CDR3 contains 16 residues. The germline V gene encodes CDR1 MDHEN and CDR2 SYDVKM. The CDR3 protein is CASSPVSGQLYNEQFF. The CDR3 region has the DNA TGTGCCAGCAGTCCAGTCAGCGGACAGTTATACAATGAGCAGTTCTTC.

V usage is TRBV28 and J usage is TRBJ2-3; D ambiguous. CDR3 length: 12 amino acids. Germline CDR1 and CDR2: MDHEN and SYDVKM. V lost 4 bases and J 6 bases, leaving 8 bases between the germline ends. CDR3 nucleotides: TGTGCCAGCAGTTCCCTATTGGATACGCAGTATTTT. Protein product: CASSSLLDTQYF.

This chain joins TRBV2 and TRBJ1-5; D gene unclear. The germline gives CDR1 SNHLY, CDR2 FYNNEI. V lost 4 bases and J lost 3, with 7 bases in between. The length of the CDR3 is 13 residues. The CDR3 sequence: CASSVETNQPQHF. The CDR3 coding sequence is TGTGCCAGCAGTGTGGAAACCAATCAGCCCCAGCATTTT.

Points on this clone: Other DNA variants within this sample encode the same CDR3. In DNA form, the CDR3 reads TGTGCCAGCAGCCGGGGCCGAACGAACACCGGGGAGCTGTTTTTT. Protein product: CASSRGRTNTGELFF. The chain employs TRBV11-2 and TRBJ2-2; the D call may be TRBD1 or TRBD2 (5 bases each). The V end lost 5 bases, the J end lost 0 bases, and 10 bases lay between the germline ends. Germline V gene sequence: CDR1 SGHAT, CDR2 FQNNGV. This CDR3 spans 15 amino acids.

This clone turned up a few times. The V gene is TRBV7-9, the J gene TRBJ1-3; D perhaps matches TRBD1 (6 bases). V was shortened by 1 base and J by 0 bases, with 10 bases between the two germline ends. The CDR3 contains 16 residues. Germline loops: CDR1 SEHNR, CDR2 FQNEAQ (reference sequence). For the CDR3, the DNA is TGTGCCAGCAGCTTAGGGTGGACAGCCTCTGGAAACACCATATATTTT. It encodes CASSLGWTASGNTIYF. Supplemented by reference TRBV7-9 and TRBJ1-3, the full variable domain reads DTGVSQNPRHKITKRGQNVTFRCDPISEHNRLYWYRQTLGQGPEFLTYFQNEAQLEKSRLLSDRFSAERPKGSFSTLEIQRTEQGDSAMYLCASSLGWTASGNTIYFGEGSWLTVV.

This chain connects TRBV30 to TRBJ2-1; D is undetermined. This CDR3 spans 12 amino acids. Germline-derived CDR1 and CDR2 are GTSNPN and SVGIG (reference sequence). Deletions cut 5 bases from V and 4 bases from J, with 9 bases between. The CDR3 is CAWSRLYNEQFF. CDR3 nucleotides: TGTGCCTGGTCTCGGCTTTACAATGAGCAGTTCTTC.

Here the CDR3 reads CASRTGGGYEQYF. The CDR3 DNA is TGTGCCAGCAGGACAGGGGGCGGCTACGAGCAGTACTTC. The genes are TRBV6-1 and TRBJ2-7; 10 bases line up with TRBD1. The CDR3 is made up of 13 amino acids. The V gene's germline CDR1 is MNHNS and CDR2 SASEGT. After removal of 6 bases from V and 3 bases from J, the junction contained 2 bases not matched to a gene.

The CDR3, as DNA: TGTGCCAGCAGTTCCACGGGCGATGAGCAGTTCTTC. It translates to CASSSTGDEQFF. The V call is TRBV6-5, the J call TRBJ2-1; D is undetermined. The V gene lost 4 bases and the J gene lost 8 bases, with 9 bases spanning the gap. The germline gives CDR1 MNHEY, CDR2 SVGAGI. The CDR3 is 12 amino acids.

The rearrangement uses TRBV7-9 and TRBJ2-1; 10 bases are shared with TRBD1. The length of the CDR3 is 16 residues. Germline trimming cut 4 bases from V and 4 bases from J; bases unmatched to any gene: 7. Germline V gives CDR1 SEHNR, CDR2 FQNEAQ (reference sequence). CDR3 coding DNA: TGTGCCAGCAGCTCTCTGGGGACAGGGGTATACAATGAGCAGTTCTTC. Protein sequence: CASSSLGTGVYNEQFF.

This clone was recorded at least ten times. V is TRBV5-1 and J is TRBJ1-5; D might be TRBD1 (5 bases). CDR1 is SGHRS, CDR2 YFSETQ, per germline. The length of the CDR3 is 15 residues. The V end was cut by 4 bases, the J end by 2 bases, with 13 bases between. As DNA, the CDR3 is TGCGCCAGCAGCCCAGGGATAATAGGCAATCAGCCCCAGCATTTT. This translates into CASSPGIIGNQPQHF. Full variable domain (remainder filled in from reference TRBV5-1 and TRBJ1-5): KAGVTQTPRYLIKTRGQQVTLSCSPISGHRSVSWYQQTPGQGLQFLFEYFSETQRNKGNFPGRFSGRQFSNSRSEMNVSTLELGDSALYLCASSPGIIGNQPQHFGDGTRLSIL.

The chain carries TRBV10-3 and TRBJ2-1; 12 bases match TRBD2. The trim removed 3 bases at V and 4 bases at J, leaving 7 bases unmatched. The CDR3 extends over 17 amino acids. Per germline, CDR1 ENHRY and CDR2 SYGVKD. This CDR3 reads CAISDPGLAGRYNEQFF. The CDR3 DNA reads TGTGCCATCAGTGACCCTGGACTAGCGGGGAGATACAATGAGCAGTTCTTC.

The chain is built from TRBV11-3 and TRBJ1-1; D is perhaps TRBD1 (6 bases). Germline V gives CDR1 SGHNT, CDR2 YENEEA. Trimming took off 7 bases at V and 2 bases at J, with 23 bases between the two ends. This CDR3 is 17 amino acids long. The CDR3 DNA sequence: TGTGCCAGCATCGTGGGGGCAAACTCAAATTTCAACACTGAAGCTTTCTTT. Translating gives CASIVGANSNFNTEAFF.

This sequence joins TRBV28 and TRBJ1-5, with D maybe TRBD1 (6 bases). The germline CDR1 and CDR2 sequences are MDHEN and SYDVKM. CDR3 length equals 11 residues. V lost 2 bases and J lost 11, with 7 bases in between. CDR3 protein: CASSLQGTQHF. CDR3 nucleotide sequence: TGTGCCAGCAGTTTACAGGGGACCCAGCATTTT.

This chain links TRBV5-1 with TRBJ2-7; D could derive from TRBD1 or TRBD2 (5 bases each). Germline V gene lookup returns CDR1 SGHRS and CDR2 YFSETQ. The CDR3 is 17 residues long. Trimming took off 0 bases at V and 0 bases at J, with 16 bases between the two ends. The CDR3 loop reads CASSLAGAEGSSYEQYF. CDR3 DNA sequence: TGCGCCAGCAGCTTGGCCGGGGCAGAGGGGAGCTCCTACGAGCAGTACTTC.

The CDR3 loop reads CASSFVRTGTDTQYF. DNA of the CDR3: TGTGCCAGCAGTTTTGTCAGGACGGGCACAGATACGCAGTATTTT. The rearrangement links TRBV28 to TRBJ2-3; D gene uncertain. Trimming removed 3 bases from V and 1 base from J, with 11 bases in between. The CDR3 is 15 residues long. Germline-derived CDR1 and CDR2 are MDHEN and SYDVKM.

The rearrangement links TRBV5-1 to TRBJ1-4; D may be TRBD1 (6 bases). Germline values: CDR1 SGHRS, CDR2 YFSETQ. V was clipped by 0 bases and J by 5 bases, with 14 bases between them. The CDR3 length is 16 residues. The DNA of the CDR3 is TGCGCCAGCAGCTTGGTCGGGACATACAAGAATGAAAAACTGTTTTTT. Translation: CASSLVGTYKNEKLFF.